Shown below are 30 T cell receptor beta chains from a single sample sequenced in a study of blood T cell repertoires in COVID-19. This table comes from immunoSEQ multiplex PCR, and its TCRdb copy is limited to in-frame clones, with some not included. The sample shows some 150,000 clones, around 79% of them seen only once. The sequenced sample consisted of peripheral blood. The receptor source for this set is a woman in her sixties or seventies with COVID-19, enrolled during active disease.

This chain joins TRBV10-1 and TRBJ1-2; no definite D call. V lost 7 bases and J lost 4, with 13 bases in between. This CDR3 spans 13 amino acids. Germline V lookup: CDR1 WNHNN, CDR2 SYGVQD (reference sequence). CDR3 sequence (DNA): TGCGCCAGCAATTTTTGGCCCTCCTATGGCTACACCTTC. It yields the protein CASNFWPSYGYTF.

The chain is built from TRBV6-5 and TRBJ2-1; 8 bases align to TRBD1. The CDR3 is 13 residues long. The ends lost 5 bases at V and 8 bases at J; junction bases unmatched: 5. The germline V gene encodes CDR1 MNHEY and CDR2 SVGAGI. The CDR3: CASSPQGAHEQFF. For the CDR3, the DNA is TGTGCCAGCAGTCCGCAGGGGGCGCATGAGCAGTTCTTC.

CDR3 residues: CASSSTGIPNYGYTF. The DNA for the CDR3 is TGTGCCAGCAGTTCAACAGGGATCCCTAACTATGGCTACACCTTC. The chain carries TRBV6-6 and TRBJ1-2; a possible D gene is TRBD1 (6 bases). The germline V and J ends were trimmed by 4 bases and 0 bases, with 12 bases remaining between them. The CDR3 sequence is 15 residues long. The germline gives CDR1 MNHNY, CDR2 SVGAGI (reference sequence).

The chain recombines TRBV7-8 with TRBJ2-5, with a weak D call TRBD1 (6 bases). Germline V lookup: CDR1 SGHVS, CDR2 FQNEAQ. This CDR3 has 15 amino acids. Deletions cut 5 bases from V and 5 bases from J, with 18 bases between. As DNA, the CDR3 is TGTGCCAGCAGCCGAGGGACACCGAGATGGGAGACCCAGTACTTC. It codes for CASSRGTPRWETQYF.

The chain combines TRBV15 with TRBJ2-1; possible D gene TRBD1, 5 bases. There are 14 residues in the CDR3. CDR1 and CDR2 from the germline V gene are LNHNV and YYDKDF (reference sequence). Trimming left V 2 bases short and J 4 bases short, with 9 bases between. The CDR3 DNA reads TGTGCCACCAGCAGACAAGGGGCGTACAATGAGCAGTTCTTC. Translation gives CATSRQGAYNEQFF. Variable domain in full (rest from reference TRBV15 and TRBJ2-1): DAMVIQNPRYQVTQFGKPVTLSCSQTLNHNVMYWYQQKSSQAPKLLFHYYDKDFNNEADTPDNFQSRRPNTSFCFLDIRSPGLGDTAMYLCATSRQGAYNEQFFGPGTRLTVL.

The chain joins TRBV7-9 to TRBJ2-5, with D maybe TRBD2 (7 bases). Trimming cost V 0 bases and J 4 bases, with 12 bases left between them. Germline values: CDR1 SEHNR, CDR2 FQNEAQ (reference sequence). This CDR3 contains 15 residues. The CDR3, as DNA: TGTGCCAGCAGCTTAGCAACAGGGAGGGTAGAGACCCAGTACTTC. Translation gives CASSLATGRVETQYF.

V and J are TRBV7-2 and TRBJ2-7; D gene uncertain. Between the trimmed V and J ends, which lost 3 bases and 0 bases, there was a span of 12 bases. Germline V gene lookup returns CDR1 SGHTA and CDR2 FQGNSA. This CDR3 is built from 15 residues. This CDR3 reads CASSLGGQVSYEQYF. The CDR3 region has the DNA TGTGCCAGCAGCTTGGGTGGCCAGGTCTCCTACGAGCAGTACTTC.

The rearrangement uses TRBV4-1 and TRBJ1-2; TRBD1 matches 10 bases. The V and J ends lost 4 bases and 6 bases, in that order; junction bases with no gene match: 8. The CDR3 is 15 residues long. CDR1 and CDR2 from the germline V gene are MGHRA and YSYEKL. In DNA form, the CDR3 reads TGCGCCAGCAGCCGACCCCGGGACAGGGGCAATGGCTACACCTTC. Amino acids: CASSRPRDRGNGYTF.

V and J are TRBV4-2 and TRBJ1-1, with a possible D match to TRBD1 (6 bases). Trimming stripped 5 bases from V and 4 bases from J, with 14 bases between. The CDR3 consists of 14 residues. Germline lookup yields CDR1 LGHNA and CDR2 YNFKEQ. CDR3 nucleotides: TGTGCCAGCAGCACACTTCTAGGGGGCACTGAAGCTTTCTTT. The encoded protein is CASSTLLGGTEAFF.

DNA of the CDR3: TGTGCCACCAGTGACACAGGCCTCCAGCCCCAGCATTTT. The encoded protein is CATSDTGLQPQHF. The chain links TRBV24-1 to TRBJ1-5; weak D call: TRBD1 (5 bases). V lost 4 bases and J 7 bases, leaving 10 bases between the germline ends. Per germline, CDR1 KGHDR and CDR2 SFDVKD. The CDR3 is made up of 13 amino acids.

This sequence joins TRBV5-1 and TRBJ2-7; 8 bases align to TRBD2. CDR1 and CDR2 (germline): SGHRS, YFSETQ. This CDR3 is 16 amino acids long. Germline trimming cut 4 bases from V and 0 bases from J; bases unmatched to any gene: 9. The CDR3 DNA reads TGCGCCAGCAGCCGACAGATAGCGGGGAGCTCCTACGAGCAGTACTTC. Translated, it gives CASSRQIAGSSYEQYF.

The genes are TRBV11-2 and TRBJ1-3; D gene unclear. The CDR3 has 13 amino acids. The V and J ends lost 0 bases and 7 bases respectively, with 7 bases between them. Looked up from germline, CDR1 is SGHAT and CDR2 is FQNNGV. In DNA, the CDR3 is TGTGCCAGCAGCTTAGAACCCGGGAACACCATATATTTT. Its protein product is CASSLEPGNTIYF.

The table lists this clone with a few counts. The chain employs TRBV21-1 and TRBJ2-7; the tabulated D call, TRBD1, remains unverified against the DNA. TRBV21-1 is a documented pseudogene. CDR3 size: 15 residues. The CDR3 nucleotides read TGTGCCAGCAGCACCTACAGGGGAGCTCCCTACGAGCAGTACTTC. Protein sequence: CASSTYRGAPYEQYF.

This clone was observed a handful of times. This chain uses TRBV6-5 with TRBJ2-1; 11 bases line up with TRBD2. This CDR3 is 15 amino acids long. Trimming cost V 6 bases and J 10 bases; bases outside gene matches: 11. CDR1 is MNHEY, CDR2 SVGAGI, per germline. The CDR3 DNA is TGTGCCAGCAGCACCGGGACTAGCGGCCAGTGGGAGCAGTTCTTC. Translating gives CASSTGTSGQWEQFF.

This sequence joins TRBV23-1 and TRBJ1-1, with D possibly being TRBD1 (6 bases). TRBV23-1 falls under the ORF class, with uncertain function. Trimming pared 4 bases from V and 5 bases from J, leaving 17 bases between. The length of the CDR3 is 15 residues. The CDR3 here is CASSRSGGQGTEAFF. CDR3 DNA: TGCGCCAGCAGTCGTTCCGGGGGGCAGGGGACTGAAGCTTTCTTT.

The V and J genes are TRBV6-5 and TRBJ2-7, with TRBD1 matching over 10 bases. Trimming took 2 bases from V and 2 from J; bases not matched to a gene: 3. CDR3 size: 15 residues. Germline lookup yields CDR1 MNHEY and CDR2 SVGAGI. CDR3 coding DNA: TGTGCCAGCAGTTACCCGGGACAGGGGACCTACGAGCAGTACTTC. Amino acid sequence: CASSYPGQGTYEQYF.

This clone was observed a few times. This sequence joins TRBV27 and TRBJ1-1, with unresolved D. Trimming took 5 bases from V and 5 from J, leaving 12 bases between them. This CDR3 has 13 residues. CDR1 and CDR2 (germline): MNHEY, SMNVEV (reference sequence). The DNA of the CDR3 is TGTGCCAGCAGTCTCGAGGGTAGAACTGAAGCTTTCTTT. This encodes CASSLEGRTEAFF.

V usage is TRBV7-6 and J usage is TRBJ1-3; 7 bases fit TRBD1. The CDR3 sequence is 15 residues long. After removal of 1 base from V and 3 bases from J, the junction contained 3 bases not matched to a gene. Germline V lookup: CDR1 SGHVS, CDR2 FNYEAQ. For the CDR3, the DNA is TGTGCCAGCAGCTTAGGAGGGGGCGTTGGAAACACCATATATTTT. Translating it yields CASSLGGGVGNTIYF.

CDR3 in DNA: TGTGCCAGTAGCCCCCTGAAGAGACAGGGTAACACTGAAGCTTTCTTT. This gives the protein CASSPLKRQGNTEAFF. The genes are TRBV19 and TRBJ1-1, with 7 bases that match TRBD1. CDR3 size: 16 residues. CDR1 is LNHDA and CDR2 is SQIVND in the germline V gene (reference sequence). V gave up 6 bases and J gave up 2 bases; unmatched junction bases: 12.

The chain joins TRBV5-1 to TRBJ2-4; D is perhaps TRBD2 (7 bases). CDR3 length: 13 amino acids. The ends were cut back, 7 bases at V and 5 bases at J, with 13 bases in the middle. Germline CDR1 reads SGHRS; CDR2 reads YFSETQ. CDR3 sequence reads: CASALGGENIQYF. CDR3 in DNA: TGCGCCAGCGCATTAGGGGGGGAAAACATTCAGTACTTC.

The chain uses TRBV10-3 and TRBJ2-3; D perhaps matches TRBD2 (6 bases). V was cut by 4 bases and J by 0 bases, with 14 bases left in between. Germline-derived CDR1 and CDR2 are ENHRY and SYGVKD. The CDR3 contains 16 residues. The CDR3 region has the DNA TGTGCCATCAGTGCATTAGCCGGGACTAGCACAGATACGCAGTATTTT. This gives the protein CAISALAGTSTDTQYF.

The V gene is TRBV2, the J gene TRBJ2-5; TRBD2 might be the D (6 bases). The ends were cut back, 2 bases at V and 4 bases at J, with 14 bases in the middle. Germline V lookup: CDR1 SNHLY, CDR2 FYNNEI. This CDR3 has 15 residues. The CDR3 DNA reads TGTGCCAGCAGTGAAAGAGGGAGGTGGCGAGAGACCCAGTACTTC. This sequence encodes CASSERGRWRETQYF.

Here the CDR3 DNA reads TGTGCCAGCAGCGCCGACGGGAGAAACACTGAAGCTTTCTTT. Its protein is CASSADGRNTEAFF. This chain joins TRBV7-9 and TRBJ1-1; D not resolved. Trimming cost V 5 bases and J 2 bases, with 12 bases left between them. The germline CDR1 and CDR2 sequences are SEHNR and FQNEAQ (reference sequence). CDR3 length: 14 residues. Full variable domain (rest looked up from reference TRBV7-9 and TRBJ1-1): DTGVSQNPRHKITKRGQNVTFRCDPISEHNRLYWYRQTLGQGPEFLTYFQNEAQLEKSRLLSDRFSAERPKGSFSTLEIQRTEQGDSAMYLCASSADGRNTEAFFGQGTRLTVV.

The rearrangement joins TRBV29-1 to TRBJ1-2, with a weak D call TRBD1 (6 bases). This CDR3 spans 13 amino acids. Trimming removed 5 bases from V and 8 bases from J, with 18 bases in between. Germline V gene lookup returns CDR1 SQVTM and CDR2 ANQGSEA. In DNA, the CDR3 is TGCAGCGTTCCCGAGGGGGGGGTAGGCGGCTACACCTTC. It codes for CSVPEGGVGGYTF.

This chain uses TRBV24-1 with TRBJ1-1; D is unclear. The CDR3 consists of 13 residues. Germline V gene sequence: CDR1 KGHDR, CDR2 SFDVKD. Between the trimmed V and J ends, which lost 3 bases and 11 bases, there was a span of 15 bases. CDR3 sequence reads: CATSDPTRPGAFF. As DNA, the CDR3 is TGTGCCACCAGTGATCCGACCCGGCCGGGGGCTTTCTTT.

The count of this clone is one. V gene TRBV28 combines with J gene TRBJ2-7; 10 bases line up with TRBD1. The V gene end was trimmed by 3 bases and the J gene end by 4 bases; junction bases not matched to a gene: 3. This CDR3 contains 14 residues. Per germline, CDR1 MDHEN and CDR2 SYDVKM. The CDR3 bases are TGTGCCAGCAGTTTGCAGGACAGGGGGTACGAGCAGTACTTC. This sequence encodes CASSLQDRGYEQYF.

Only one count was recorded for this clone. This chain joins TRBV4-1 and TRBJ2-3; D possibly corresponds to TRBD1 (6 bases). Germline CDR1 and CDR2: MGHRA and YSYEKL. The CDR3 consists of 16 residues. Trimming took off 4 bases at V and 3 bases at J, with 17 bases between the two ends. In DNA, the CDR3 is TGCGCCAGCAGCCTGGGTATACAGGGCGTAACAGATACGCAGTATTTT. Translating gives CASSLGIQGVTDTQYF.

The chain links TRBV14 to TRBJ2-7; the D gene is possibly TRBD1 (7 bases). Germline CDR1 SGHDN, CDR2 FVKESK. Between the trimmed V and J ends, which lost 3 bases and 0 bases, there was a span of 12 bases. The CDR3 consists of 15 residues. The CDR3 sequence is CASSHPGGYSYEQYF. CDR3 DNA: TGTGCCAGCAGCCACCCAGGGGGGTACTCCTACGAGCAGTACTTC.

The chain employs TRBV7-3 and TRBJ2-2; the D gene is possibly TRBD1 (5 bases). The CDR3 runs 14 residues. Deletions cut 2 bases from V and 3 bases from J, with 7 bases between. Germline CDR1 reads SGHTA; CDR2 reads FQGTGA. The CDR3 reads CASSLDSYTGELFF. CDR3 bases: TGTGCCAGCAGCTTAGACAGTTACACCGGGGAGCTGTTTTTT. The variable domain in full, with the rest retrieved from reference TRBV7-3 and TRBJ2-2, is GAGVSQTPSNKVTEKGKYVELRCDPISGHTALYWYRQSLGQGPEFLIYFQGTGAADDSGLPNDRFFAVRPEGSVSTLKIQRTERGDSAVYLCASSLDSYTGELFFGEGSRLTVL.

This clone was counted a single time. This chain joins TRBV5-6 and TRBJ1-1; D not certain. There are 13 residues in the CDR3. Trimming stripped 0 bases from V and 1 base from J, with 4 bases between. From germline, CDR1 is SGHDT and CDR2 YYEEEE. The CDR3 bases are TGTGCCAGCAGCTTGGATAGGAACACTGAAGCTTTCTTT. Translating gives CASSLDRNTEAFF.